These 28 T cell receptor beta chains came from one sample sequenced in a study of response to subunit inactivated influenza vaccine. TCRdb ran MiXCR on the RT-PCR reads and lists one entry per CDR3 protein. The table shows about 540,000 distinct CDR3 sequences, with approximately 20% occurring only once. In addition, the sample was reused for a study of T cells expressing NK-cell markers. Per that paper: Libraries used 5'RACE template switching adding universal primer site and UMIs.

Sequencing used CD4+ T cells sorted from PBMCs, obtained 11 to 12 days after vaccination. These receptor sequences come from a man in his forties or fifties who received an inactivated influenza vaccine.

The V and J genes are TRBV7-2 and TRBJ2-7; D is tentatively TRBD1 or TRBD2 (5 bases each). CDR1 is SGHTA and CDR2 is FQGNSA in the germline V gene. Trimming shortened V by 1 base and J by 4 bases, and 14 bases separated the two germline ends. This CDR3 spans 15 amino acids. CDR3 bases: TGTGCCAGCAGCTTAGGGGGGATCGCTCGGTACGAGCAGTACTTC. Protein sequence: CASSLGGIARYEQYF.

This sequence joins TRBV3-1 and TRBJ2-1; maybe TRBD1 (5 bases). This CDR3 is 14 amino acids long. Trimming took 0 bases from V and 8 from J, leaving 11 bases between them. Germline V gene lookup returns CDR1 LGHDT and CDR2 YNNKEL (reference sequence). The CDR3: CASSQDRTGDEQFF. The CDR3 DNA follows: TGTGCCAGCAGCCAAGATCGCACAGGCGATGAGCAGTTCTTC.

This clonotype was observed a few times. The chain couples TRBV20-1 to TRBJ2-7; weak D call: TRBD1 (8 bases). V lost 3 bases and J 0 bases, leaving 18 bases between the germline ends. CDR3 length: 16 amino acids. The germline V gene encodes CDR1 DFQATT and CDR2 SNEGSKA (reference sequence). The CDR3 coding sequence is TGCAGTGCTAGTCGGAGCGGGACAGGCCCCTCCTACGAGCAGTACTTC. Residues: CSASRSGTGPSYEQYF.

The CDR3 loop is CASSSLGYNYEQYF. The CDR3 coding sequence is TGTGCCAGCAGCTCCCTTGGTTACAACTACGAGCAGTACTTC. This chain connects TRBV7-2 to TRBJ2-7; D unclear. Trimming shortened V by 4 bases and J by 3 bases, and 13 bases separated the two germline ends. Germline loops: CDR1 SGHTA, CDR2 FQGNSA. The CDR3 covers 14 residues. The entire variable domain, with the rest obtained from reference TRBV7-2 and TRBJ2-7, is as follows: GAGVSQSPSNKVTEKGKDVELRCDPISGHTALYWYRQSLGQGLEFLIYFQGNSAPDKSGLPSDRFSAERTGGSVSTLTIQRTQQEDSAVYLCASSSLGYNYEQYFGPGTRLTVT.

This chain uses TRBV7-2 with TRBJ2-1; D ambiguous. CDR1 is SGHTA and CDR2 is FQGNSA in the germline V gene. This CDR3 is built from 15 residues. Trimming took off 7 bases at V and 3 bases at J, with 16 bases between the two ends. The CDR3 region has the DNA TGTGCCAGCACCCTTAGTGGTTTTGACTACAATGAGCAGTTCTTC. Protein sequence: CASTLSGFDYNEQFF. The entire variable domain, with the rest obtained from reference TRBV7-2 and TRBJ2-1, is as follows: GAGVSQSPSNKVTEKGKDVELRCDPISGHTALYWYRQSLGQGLEFLIYFQGNSAPDKSGLPSDRFSAERTGGSVSTLTIQRTQQEDSAVYLCASTLSGFDYNEQFFGPGTRLTVL.

The rearrangement joins TRBV20-1 to TRBJ1-3, with a possible D match to TRBD1 (6 bases). The CDR3 consists of 13 residues. The V and J ends lost 2 bases and 2 bases respectively, with 7 bases between them. CDR1 is DFQATT and CDR2 is SNEGSKA in the germline V gene (reference sequence). CDR3 DNA sequence: TGCAGTGCTAGAAGGGACACTGGAAACACCATATATTTT. Encoded protein: CSARRDTGNTIYF.

Only a few counts were recorded for this clonotype. This chain joins TRBV5-5 and TRBJ2-1; D is ambiguous. The CDR3 totals 13 residues. Germline CDR1 and CDR2: SGHKS and YYEKEE (reference sequence). Trimming removed 9 bases from V and 3 bases from J, with 13 bases in between. As DNA, the CDR3 is TGTGCCACCTGGACGCGCGGCTACAATGAGCAGTTCTTC. Its translation: CATWTRGYNEQFF.

This clonotype has just a few counts. CDR3 nucleotide sequence: TGCGCCAGCAGCTTGGGGACAAACCTCTACAATGAGCAGTTCTTC. Amino acids: CASSLGTNLYNEQFF. The V gene is TRBV5-1, the J gene TRBJ2-1; possible D gene TRBD1, 5 bases. V shed 0 bases and J shed 3 bases, with 10 bases lying between them. The germline gives CDR1 SGHRS, CDR2 YFSETQ. The CDR3 runs 15 residues.

The chain employs TRBV7-9 and TRBJ2-3, with D perhaps given as TRBD1 or TRBD2 (5 bases each). The length of the CDR3 is 14 residues. Trimming took 7 bases from V and 2 from J, leaving 13 bases between them. Germline V gene sequence: CDR1 SEHNR, CDR2 FQNEAQ (reference sequence). CDR3 in DNA: TGTGCCAGCACCCCCCGGGACCTCACAGATACGCAGTATTTT. This gives the protein CASTPRDLTDTQYF.

This clonotype was detected only a few times. The chain recombines TRBV27 with TRBJ2-4; tentatively, D is TRBD2 (5 bases). Trimming cost V 1 base and J 0 bases, with 13 bases left between them. The CDR3 spans 17 residues. Germline CDR1 is MNHEY and CDR2 is SMNVEV (reference sequence). The CDR3 DNA follows: TGTGCCAGCAGTTTATACTCTGCGGGTACAGCCAAAAACATTCAGTACTTC. Amino acids: CASSLYSAGTAKNIQYF.

The DNA for the CDR3 is TGTGCCAGCAGTTCCCCAGGAGGAGGGAACGAGCAGTACTTC. Residues: CASSSPGGGNEQYF. The chain has TRBV6-5 and TRBJ2-7, with D perhaps matching TRBD2 (6 bases). This CDR3 contains 14 residues. The germline CDR1 and CDR2 sequences are MNHEY and SVGAGI. The V gene lost 4 bases and the J gene lost 5 bases, with 15 bases spanning the gap.

This clonotype occurred a few times. The chain joins TRBV4-2 to TRBJ1-4; D gene uncertain. The V end lost 2 bases, the J end lost 0 bases, and 7 bases lay between the germline ends. The CDR3 totals 15 residues. Germline CDR1 reads LGHNA; CDR2 reads YNFKEQ. The CDR3 loop reads CASSQYTSTNEKLFF. Here the CDR3 DNA reads TGTGCCAGCAGCCAATACACGTCAACTAATGAAAAACTGTTTTTT.

The chain carries TRBV18 and TRBJ2-3; D is perhaps TRBD1 (6 bases). The CDR3 is 16 residues long. Trimming shortened V by 2 bases and J by 1 base, and 13 bases separated the two germline ends. Germline V CDR1 and CDR2: KGHSH, LQKENI. The CDR3 coding sequence is TGTGCCAGCTCACCAAAAAACAGGGACGGCACAGATACGCAGTATTTT. Translated, it gives CASSPKNRDGTDTQYF.

This clonotype was recorded a few times. The rearrangement links TRBV10-3 to TRBJ1-2, with 7 positions matching TRBD1. V gave up 10 bases and J gave up 6 bases; unmatched junction bases: 11. Germline V gene data show CDR1 as ENHRY and CDR2 as SYGVKD. CDR3 length equals 13 residues. The CDR3 spells CATRAEGADGYTF. CDR3 coding DNA: TGTGCCACAAGGGCGGAGGGGGCGGATGGCTACACCTTC.

The V and J genes are TRBV7-3 and TRBJ2-2; D may be TRBD1 (6 bases). The CDR3 sequence is 15 residues long. CDR1 is SGHTA, CDR2 FQGTGA, per germline. The V and J ends lost 6 bases and 0 bases respectively, with 11 bases between them. DNA for the CDR3: TGTGCCAGCAGTCCAGGGGTACCGAACACCGGGGAGCTGTTTTTT. This gives the protein CASSPGVPNTGELFF.

The rearrangement uses TRBV12-3 or TRBV12-4 and TRBJ2-2; D may match TRBD1 or TRBD2 (6 bases each). The germline V and J ends were trimmed by 5 bases and 4 bases, with 14 bases remaining between them. The CDR3 totals 15 residues. CDR3 loop: CASSPRGASTGELFF. The DNA for the CDR3 is TGTGCCAGCAGTCCTAGGGGGGCGAGCACCGGGGAGCTGTTTTTT.

This clonotype was seen only a few times. The chain carries TRBV2 and TRBJ1-6; possibly TRBD1 for D (5 bases). The CDR3 has 15 residues. CDR1 is SNHLY, CDR2 FYNNEI, per germline. V was clipped by 0 bases and J by 3 bases, with 6 bases between them. The CDR3 nucleotides are TGTGCCAGCAGTGAAGCAGGGGTCTATAATTCACCCCTCCACTTT. Translation gives CASSEAGVYNSPLHF.

This clonotype showed up just a few times. The J gene is TRBJ1-2, the V gene TRBV12-3 or TRBV12-4; no reliable D call. Trimming cost V 6 bases and J 0 bases, with 14 bases left between them. This CDR3 is 15 amino acids long. The CDR3 DNA follows: TGTGCCAGCAGCCTAAGAATGGGGTCTAACTATGGCTACACCTTC. Encoded protein: CASSLRMGSNYGYTF.

The sample holds a few counts of this clonotype. The J gene is TRBJ2-1, the V gene TRBV20-1; 7 bases are a match to TRBD2. Trimming took 3 bases from V and 4 from J; bases not matched to a gene: 6. Germline V gene sequence: CDR1 DFQATT, CDR2 SNEGSKA (reference sequence). This CDR3 contains 14 residues. In nucleotides, the CDR3 is TGCAGTGCTAGCGTCCAGCGGGGTTACAATGAGCAGTTCTTC. Protein product: CSASVQRGYNEQFF.

The chain recombines TRBV24-1 with TRBJ2-2, with no clear D. The CDR3 has 18 amino acids. V gave up 3 bases and J gave up 5 bases, with 21 bases separating them. The germline V gene encodes CDR1 KGHDR and CDR2 SFDVKD. CDR3 amino acids: CATSDRKGRSIGTGELFF. For the CDR3, the DNA is TGTGCCACCAGTGATCGTAAGGGTCGGTCAATCGGGACCGGGGAGCTGTTTTTT.

The chain joins TRBV4-3 to TRBJ2-3, with a weak D call TRBD1 (7 bases). The ends were cut back, 3 bases at V and 3 bases at J, with 16 bases in the middle. The CDR3 totals 16 residues. CDR1 and CDR2 from the germline V gene are LGHNA and YSLEER. The CDR3 DNA sequence: TGCGCCAGCAGCCACAGTCAGGGGGGTGGTACAGATACGCAGTATTTT. It translates to CASSHSQGGGTDTQYF.

This clonotype came up a few times. The chain couples TRBV5-4 to TRBJ2-1; D could derive from TRBD1 or TRBD2 (5 bases each). CDR1 is SGHNT and CDR2 is YYREEE in the germline V gene (reference sequence). Deletions cut 1 base from V and 6 bases from J, with 14 bases between. The CDR3 runs 15 residues. CDR3 residues: CASSLRGRKTNEQFF. CDR3 in DNA: TGTGCCAGCAGCTTGAGGGGACGGAAAACCAATGAGCAGTTCTTC.

The genes are TRBV20-1 and TRBJ1-4, with 7 bases aligning to TRBD1. CDR3 size: 14 residues. Germline trimming cut 5 bases from V and 2 bases from J; bases unmatched to any gene: 5. Germline V gives CDR1 DFQATT, CDR2 SNEGSKA (reference sequence). The CDR3 is CSASRGRTNEKLFF. The CDR3 DNA follows: TGCAGTGCTTCGAGGGGGCGGACTAATGAAAAACTGTTTTTT.

This clonotype was counted a few times. The genes are TRBV7-9 and TRBJ2-3; no clear D gene. CDR3 length: 11 amino acids. Germline CDR1 reads SEHNR; CDR2 reads FQNEAQ (reference sequence). V dropped 8 bases and J dropped 2 bases, with 5 bases sitting between them. In DNA, the CDR3 is TGTGCCAGCGGGAACACAGATACGCAGTATTTT. This gives the protein CASGNTDTQYF.

CDR3 loop: CASSPHFLGTGTFGQPQHF. The CDR3, as DNA: TGTGCCAGCAGCCCCCACTTCCTCGGGACAGGGACCTTCGGTCAGCCCCAGCATTTT. The gene calls are TRBV28 and TRBJ1-5, with 9 bases that match TRBD1. The CDR3 is 19 residues long. Per germline, CDR1 MDHEN and CDR2 SYDVKM. Germline trimming cut 6 bases from V and 6 bases from J; bases unmatched to any gene: 21.

This clonotype was observed a handful of times. The chain has TRBV9 and TRBJ2-3, with unresolved D. This CDR3 spans 14 amino acids. The V gene lost 0 bases and the J gene lost 1 base, with 6 bases spanning the gap. Germline V gene data show CDR1 as SGDLS and CDR2 as YYNGEE. The CDR3 here is CASSVDLGTDTQYF. As DNA, the CDR3 is TGTGCCAGCAGCGTAGATCTGGGCACAGATACGCAGTATTTT.

The genes are TRBV20-1 and TRBJ2-3; D not certain. Between the trimmed V and J ends, which lost 5 bases and 0 bases, there was a span of 9 bases. This CDR3 spans 13 amino acids. CDR1 and CDR2 (germline): DFQATT, SNEGSKA (reference sequence). CDR3 sequence reads: CSAGVVSTDTQYF. The CDR3 DNA sequence: TGCAGTGCTGGGGTCGTAAGCACAGATACGCAGTATTTT.

In its sample, this clonotype was seen a few times. The V call is TRBV6-2 or TRBV6-3, the J call TRBJ2-3; the match to TRBD2 covers 16 bases. The CDR3 length is 17 residues. The germline V gene has CDR1 MNHEY and CDR2 SVGEGT. Unmatched junction bases numbered 9, after V lost 6 bases and J lost 6 bases. The CDR3 DNA follows: TGTGCCAGCAGCTCCGGGACTAGCGGGGGGGCCTACGATACGCAGTATTTT. This gives the protein CASSSGTSGGAYDTQYF.